One sample yielded the 26 T cell receptor beta chains listed below, sequenced in a study of blood T cell repertoires in COVID-19. Repertoires were generated with immunoSEQ multiplex PCR, while TCRdb's copy carries only in-frame clones and drops some. The data contain 350,000 to 400,000 clones, roughly 89% of them singletons. Sequencing was carried out using PBMCs or T cells enriched from blood (not recorded which). These receptors came from a woman aged 30 to 39 who had recovered from COVID-19.

This rearrangement joins TRBV6-5 to TRBJ1-5; D is uncertain. The CDR3 length is 13 residues. V was cut by 6 bases and J by 1 base, with 7 bases left in between. Germline CDR1 reads MNHEY; CDR2 reads SVGAGI. CDR3 nucleotide sequence: TGTGCCAGCAGCCTAAAGAGCAATCAGCCCCAGCATTTT. Encoded protein: CASSLKSNQPQHF.

The rearrangement uses TRBV11-3 and TRBJ2-1; no firm D call. CDR3 length: 13 amino acids. V dropped 1 base and J dropped 6 bases, with 7 bases sitting between them. Germline V gene data show CDR1 as SGHNT and CDR2 as YENEEA. The DNA for the CDR3 is TGTGCCAGCAGCTTAGGCAGGCGCAATGAGCAGTTCTTC. Its protein is CASSLGRRNEQFF.

The chain uses TRBV5-1 and TRBJ2-2; the D is unclear. The CDR3 has 13 residues. Looked up from germline, CDR1 is SGHRS and CDR2 is YFSETQ. The V end lost 0 bases, the J end lost 6 bases, and 6 bases lay between the germline ends. The chain's CDR3 is CASSLDLAGELFF. The CDR3 DNA follows: TGCGCCAGCAGCTTGGATCTCGCCGGGGAGCTGTTTTTT.

This chain connects TRBV9 to TRBJ1-1, with 10 bases aligning to TRBD1. V was clipped by 0 bases and J by 7 bases; unmatched bases: 12. The CDR3 consists of 17 residues. CDR1 and CDR2 from the germline V gene are SGDLS and YYNGEE. In DNA form, the CDR3 reads TGTGCCAGCAGCGTAGCCGGGACAGGGGTCATTGGGGGTGAAGCTTTCTTT. It is translated as CASSVAGTGVIGGEAFF.

The V call is TRBV5-1, the J call TRBJ1-6, with 7 bases that match TRBD1. The CDR3 is 15 residues long. The V gene end was trimmed by 2 bases and the J gene end by 8 bases; junction bases not matched to a gene: 7. Per the germline V gene, CDR1 is SGHRS and CDR2 is YFSETQ. The CDR3 DNA reads TGCGCCAGCAGCTTCGGCGGGACAGAAGATTCACCCCTCCACTTT. Its protein is CASSFGGTEDSPLHF.

V and J are TRBV6-2 or TRBV6-3 and TRBJ1-2; 7 nucleotides match TRBD1. Trimming took 6 bases from V and 8 from J; bases not matched to a gene: 9. CDR1 MNHEY and CDR2 SVGEGT come from the germline V gene. CDR3 length: 13 residues. The CDR3, as DNA: TGTGCCAGCAGCGACAGGGCGAGGGAGGGCTACACCTTC. Amino acids: CASSDRAREGYTF.

The V gene is TRBV7-9, the J gene TRBJ1-2; D not resolved. Germline V gene lookup returns CDR1 SEHNR and CDR2 FQNEAQ (reference sequence). The CDR3 spans 14 residues. V lost 1 base and J lost 6, with 12 bases in between. The CDR3 region is CASSLEAPAHGYTF. The CDR3 bases are TGTGCCAGCAGCTTAGAAGCACCCGCCCATGGCTACACCTTC.

The rearrangement joins TRBV19 to TRBJ2-7; 8 bases align to TRBD1. V trimming: 5 bases; J trimming: 3 bases; junction bases outside the gene matches: 9. The CDR3 spans 15 residues. Germline CDR1 reads LNHDA; CDR2 reads SQIVND (reference sequence). The CDR3 DNA sequence: TGTGCCAGTAGTCGATCCCGGGACAGGATCTACGAGCAGTACTTC. Its protein is CASSRSRDRIYEQYF. Variable domain in full (rest from reference TRBV19 and TRBJ2-7): DGGITQSPKYLFRKEGQNVTLSCEQNLNHDAMYWYRQDPGQGLRLIYYSQIVNDFQKGDIAEGYSVSREKKESFPLTVTSAQKNPTAFYLCASSRSRDRIYEQYFGPGTRLTVT.

The genes are TRBV27 and TRBJ2-3, with D possibly TRBD2 on 6 matching bases. Trimming removed 5 bases at V and 3 bases at J, with 12 bases between. This CDR3 has 14 residues. The germline gives CDR1 MNHEY, CDR2 SMNVEV (reference sequence). Written as DNA, the CDR3 is TGTGCCAGCAGTGGAGGGGCTATTACAGATACGCAGTATTTT. The encoded protein is CASSGGAITDTQYF.

The chain carries TRBV28 and TRBJ2-3; TRBD1 aligns across 9 bases. V dropped 10 bases and J dropped 7; count of bases not matched to a gene: 6. The CDR3 consists of 12 residues. CDR1 and CDR2 (germline): MDHEN, SYDVKM. The DNA for the CDR3 is TGTGCCACGGGACAGGGTGTGAATACGCAGTATTTT. This codes for CATGQGVNTQYF.

The V call is TRBV5-4, the J call TRBJ1-1; D unclear. Trimming shortened V by 4 bases and J by 1 base, and 17 bases separated the two germline ends. CDR1 and CDR2 from the germline V gene are SGHNT and YYREEE (reference sequence). CDR3 size: 16 residues. The CDR3 region is CASSPRQTASNTEAFF. The CDR3 nucleotides read TGTGCCAGCAGCCCACGGCAAACAGCTTCGAACACTGAAGCTTTCTTT.

This clone was observed a few times. The chain carries TRBV30 and TRBJ1-6, with a tentative D call TRBD1 (6 bases). Germline CDR1 reads GTSNPN; CDR2 reads SVGIG (reference sequence). Trimming shortened V by 0 bases and J by 9 bases, and 12 bases separated the two germline ends. CDR3 length: 14 residues. The CDR3 DNA follows: TGTGCCTGGAGTGTAACAGGGTCAGGTTCACCCCTCCACTTT. Translation: CAWSVTGSGSPLHF. The full variable domain, rest sourced from reference TRBV30 and TRBJ1-6, is SQTIHQWPATLVQPVGSPLSLECTVEGTSNPNLYWYRQAAGRGLQLLFYSVGIGQISSEVPQNLSASRPQDRQFILSSKKLLLSDSGFYLCAWSVTGSGSPLHFGNGTRLTVT.

The chain links TRBV5-5 to TRBJ1-2, with 9 nucleotides matching TRBD1. The CDR3 extends over 14 amino acids. Trimming removed 1 base from V and 4 bases from J; junction bases left unmatched: 2. In germline, CDR1 is SGHKS, CDR2 YYEKEE (reference sequence). The CDR3 DNA reads TGTGCCAGCAGCTTGCAGGGACAGGGCTATGGCTACACCTTC. Its protein is CASSLQGQGYGYTF. Based on the CDR3 plus reference TRBV5-5 and TRBJ1-2, the full variable domain is DAGVTQSPTHLIKTRGQQVTLRCSPISGHKSVSWYQQVLGQGPQFIFQYYEKEERGRGNFPDRFSARQFPNYSSELNVNALLLGDSALYLCASSLQGQGYGYTFGSGTRLTVV.

The rearrangement links TRBV4-1 to TRBJ1-5, with D possibly matching TRBD1 (6 bases). Between the trimmed V and J ends, which lost 3 bases and 9 bases, there was a span of 18 bases. This CDR3 is 15 amino acids long. The germline CDR1 and CDR2 sequences are MGHRA and YSYEKL. The CDR3 loop reads CASSQSTGNIGPQHF. CDR3 sequence (DNA): TGCGCCAGCAGCCAGTCTACAGGGAATATTGGGCCCCAGCATTTT.

The rearrangement uses TRBV28 and TRBJ2-2; D gene ambiguous. Trimming removed 6 bases from V and 8 bases from J, with 16 bases in between. From germline, CDR1 is MDHEN and CDR2 SYDVKM. There are 14 residues in the CDR3. The CDR3 nucleotides read TGTGCCAGCAGCTCGCTCCCATTAGAGGGGGAGCTGTTTTTT. It translates to CASSSLPLEGELFF.

The V call is TRBV4-2, the J call TRBJ1-1; D is possibly TRBD1 (6 bases). V lost 0 bases and J lost 1, with 9 bases in between. CDR3 length equals 15 residues. Germline V CDR1 and CDR2: LGHNA, YNFKEQ. CDR3 in DNA: TGTGCCAGCAGCCAAGAGGACAGAGAGAACACTGAAGCTTTCTTT. It encodes CASSQEDRENTEAFF.

V is TRBV30 and J is TRBJ1-1, with D maybe TRBD1 (5 bases). The CDR3 extends over 11 amino acids. Germline V lookup: CDR1 GTSNPN, CDR2 SVGIG (reference sequence). V was cut by 2 bases and J by 11 bases, with 12 bases left in between. The CDR3 nucleotides read TGTGCCTGGAGTAAGGGGTACGAGGCTTTCTTT. Translating gives CAWSKGYEAFF.

The rearrangement uses TRBV7-8 and TRBJ2-4; tentative D call: TRBD1 (6 bases). Trimming removed 4 bases from V and 6 bases from J, with 13 bases in between. The CDR3 has 14 amino acids. The germline V gene encodes CDR1 SGHVS and CDR2 FQNEAQ. CDR3 loop: CASSSYRAGNIQYF. The DNA of the CDR3 is TGTGCCAGCAGCTCATACAGGGCGGGAAACATTCAGTACTTC.

J is TRBJ2-2 and V is TRBV27; 11 nucleotides agree with TRBD2. V gave up 6 bases and J gave up 8 bases; unmatched junction bases: 8. The length of the CDR3 is 15 residues. Looked up from germline, CDR1 is MNHEY and CDR2 is SMNVEV (reference sequence). CDR3 bases: TGTGCCAGCAGAACTAGCGGGAGTATATCTGGGGAGCTGTTTTTT. Its translation is CASRTSGSISGELFF.

This chain connects TRBV5-4 to TRBJ2-5; D perhaps matches TRBD2 (6 bases). Germline CDR1 is SGHNT and CDR2 is YYREEE (reference sequence). The V end was cut by 0 bases, the J end by 2 bases, with 11 bases between. The CDR3 runs to 15 residues. CDR3 sequence (DNA): TGTGCCAGCAGCTTGGCTGGAGGGCGGCAAGAGACCCAGTACTTC. It yields the protein CASSLAGGRQETQYF.

This clone has just one count. The chain joins TRBV28 to TRBJ1-6, with unresolved D. The CDR3 runs to 13 residues. Per germline, CDR1 MDHEN and CDR2 SYDVKM. With 9 bases removed from V and 5 bases from J, the gap between germline ends came to 11 bases. The CDR3 spells CASEGRDNSPLHF. CDR3 bases: TGTGCCAGTGAAGGGAGAGATAATTCACCCCTCCACTTT.

This clone was picked up one time. This chain uses TRBV9 with TRBJ2-6; D possibly corresponds to TRBD1 (6 bases). CDR1 and CDR2 (germline): SGDLS, YYNGEE. V shed 3 bases and J shed 5 bases, with 15 bases lying between them. The CDR3 sequence is 16 residues long. The CDR3: CASSAPTGTRANVLTF. DNA of the CDR3: TGTGCCAGCAGCGCACCGACAGGAACGCGGGCCAACGTCCTGACTTTC.

This clone was detected only once. The V gene is TRBV6-4, the J gene TRBJ2-1; 9 nucleotides align to TRBD2. Germline values: CDR1 MRHNA, CDR2 SNTAGT. With V trimmed by 5 bases and J by 9 bases, 5 bases remained unmatched. The CDR3 runs to 13 residues. The CDR3 spells CASSIAGDSEQFF. CDR3 nucleotides: TGTGCCAGCAGTATAGCGGGAGATAGTGAGCAGTTCTTC.

This clone has only one observation. The chain is built from TRBV28 and TRBJ2-1, with 10 nucleotides matching TRBD2. V was clipped by 2 bases and J by 2 bases; unmatched bases: 3. The CDR3 runs 16 residues. CDR1 is MDHEN and CDR2 is SYDVKM in the germline V gene. The CDR3 DNA follows: TGTGCCAGCAGTTTAACAGCGGGGGGGGCCTACAATGAGCAGTTCTTC. Translating gives CASSLTAGGAYNEQFF.

The V and J genes are TRBV7-2 and TRBJ1-1; 9 nucleotides align to TRBD1. Germline V gene data show CDR1 as SGHTA and CDR2 as FQGNSA. The junction had 12 bases not matched to a gene; V was cut back by 5 bases and J by 5 bases. This CDR3 is 16 amino acids long. The CDR3 spells CASSKRSGQGNTEAFF. The CDR3 bases are TGTGCCAGCAGCAAACGATCGGGACAGGGTAATACTGAAGCTTTCTTT.

The chain carries TRBV5-1 and TRBJ1-1; D uncertain. Germline V gives CDR1 SGHRS, CDR2 YFSETQ. V was pared by 1 base and J by 8 bases, with 15 bases between. The CDR3 length is 14 residues. CDR3 loop: CASSLYGERREAFF. Written as DNA, the CDR3 is TGCGCCAGCAGCTTGTATGGGGAGAGGCGCGAAGCTTTCTTT.